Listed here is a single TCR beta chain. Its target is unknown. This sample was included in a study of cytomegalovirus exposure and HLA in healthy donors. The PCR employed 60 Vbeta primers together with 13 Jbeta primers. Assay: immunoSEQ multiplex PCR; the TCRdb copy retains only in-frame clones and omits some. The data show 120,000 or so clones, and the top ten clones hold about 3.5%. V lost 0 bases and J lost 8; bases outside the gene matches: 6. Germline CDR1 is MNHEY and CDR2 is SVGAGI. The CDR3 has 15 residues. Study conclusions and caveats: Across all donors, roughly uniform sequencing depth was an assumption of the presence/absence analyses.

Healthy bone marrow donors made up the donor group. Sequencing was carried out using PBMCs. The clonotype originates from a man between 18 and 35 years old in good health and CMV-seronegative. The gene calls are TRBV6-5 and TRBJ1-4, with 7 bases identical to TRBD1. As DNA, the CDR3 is TGTGCCAGCAGTTACTCGAGCAGGGGGAGGGAAAAACTGTTTTTT. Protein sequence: CASSYSSRGREKLFF.